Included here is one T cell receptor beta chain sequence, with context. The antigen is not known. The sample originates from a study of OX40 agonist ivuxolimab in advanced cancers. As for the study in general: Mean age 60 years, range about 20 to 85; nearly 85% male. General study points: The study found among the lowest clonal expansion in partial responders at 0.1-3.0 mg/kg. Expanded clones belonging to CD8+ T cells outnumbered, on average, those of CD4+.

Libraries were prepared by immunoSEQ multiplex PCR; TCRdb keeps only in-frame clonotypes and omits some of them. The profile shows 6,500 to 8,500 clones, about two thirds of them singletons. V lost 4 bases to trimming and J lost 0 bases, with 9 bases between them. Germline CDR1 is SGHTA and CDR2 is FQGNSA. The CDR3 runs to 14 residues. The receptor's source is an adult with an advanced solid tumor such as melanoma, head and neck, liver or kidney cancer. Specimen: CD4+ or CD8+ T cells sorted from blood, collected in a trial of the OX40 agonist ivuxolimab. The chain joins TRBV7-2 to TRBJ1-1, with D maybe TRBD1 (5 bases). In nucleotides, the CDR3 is TGTGCCAGCAGCTGGGGGACGTTGAACACTGAAGCTTTCTTT. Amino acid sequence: CASSWGTLNTEAFF.